The rows below give T cell receptor beta chains drawn from one sample of a study of T-cell reconstitution after alpha-beta-depleted transplantation in children. TCRdb re-called the PCR reads through MiXCR, storing one row per CDR3 protein. In the table there are 200,000 to 250,000 distinct CDR3 sequences, approximately 11% of which are singletons. The sample was PBMCs, taken before TCRalphabeta/CD19-depleted stem cell transplant. These receptors originate from a child younger than two with acute myeloid leukemia, due to receive a stem cell transplant. Both conserved end residues are part of each CDR3. A D gene is named only where the DNA matches it firmly. Size is stated for part of the rows, as once, few or many counts, or as a class when the clone is expanded.

D gene,clone size,V gene,J gene,CDR3 DNA,CDR3 protein
-,many,TRBV5-1,TRBJ1-1,TGCGCCAGCAGCTTGGCTGGGGAATTGGAAGCTTTCTTT,CASSLAGELEAFF
TRBD2,-,TRBV12-3/TRBV12-4,TRBJ2-7,TGTGCCAGCACCCCTCTTAGTTTAGCGGGAGGGCTTTCCTACGAGCAGTACTTC,CASTPLSLAGGLSYEQYF
-,many,TRBV19,TRBJ2-4,TGTGCCAGTAGTATGGACCAAAACATTCAGTACTTC,CASSMDQNIQYF
-,many,TRBV15,TRBJ2-1,TGTGCCACCAGCAGAGATCTGGGGGCAGGGGACAATGAGCAGTTCTTC,CATSRDLGAGDNEQFF
TRBD1,many,TRBV20-1,TRBJ1-2,TGCAGTGCTAGAGATCCGGGACAGGGGTATGGCTACACCTTC,CSARDPGQGYGYTF
-,many,TRBV24-1,TRBJ2-3,TGTGCCACCAGTGAATACACAGATACGCAGTATTTT,CATSEYTDTQYF
-,few,TRBV11-2,TRBJ2-1,TGTGCCAGCAGCTTCGGACCCGGTCTTATCGTCGGGGGCAATGAGCAGTTCTTC,CASSFGPGLIVGGNEQFF
TRBD2,many,TRBV27,TRBJ2-7,TGTGCCAGCAGCCAACTTAGGAGCGGGAGGCCGTACGAGCAGTACTTC,CASSQLRSGRPYEQYF
-,-,TRBV28,TRBJ2-7,TGTGCCAGCAGAACAGGGAACTACGAGCAGTACTTC,CASRTGNYEQYF
-,many,TRBV10-3,TRBJ2-3,TGTGCCATCAGTGAGACTTCGCGCACAGATACGCAGTATTTT,CAISETSRTDTQYF
TRBD1,many,TRBV10-3,TRBJ1-2,TGTGCCATCAGTGAAACAGGGGGCTTCGATGGCTACACCTTC,CAISETGGFDGYTF
-,many,TRBV7-2,TRBJ2-7,TGTGCCAGCAGCTACGCAGCGGGTACGGGCTCCTACGAGCAGTACTTC,CASSYAAGTGSYEQYF
-,many,TRBV10-2,TRBJ2-3,TGCGCCAGCAGTCTGACGGCCTTCAGGGTATCCTCCACAGATACGCAGTATTTT,CASSLTAFRVSSTDTQYF
-,many,TRBV4-1,TRBJ1-2,TGCGCCAGCAGCCAAGTAGGGGCCAGCTACACCTTC,CASSQVGASYTF
-,many,TRBV9,TRBJ1-2,TGTGCCAGCAGCGGCAGGGTGGCTGGCTACACCTTC,CASSGRVAGYTF
-,many,TRBV25-1,TRBJ2-6,TGTGCTTCAGGGTTGGCTGGGGCCAACGTCCTGACTTTC,CASGLAGANVLTF